This T cell receptor (beta chain) was identified in a study of blood T cell repertoires in COVID-19. Study context: Whether acute or convalescent, the COVID-19 samples came from the United States, Italy and Spain. In each case, the material was cDNA or gDNA derived from T cells, B-cell-depleted T cells, or PBMCs.

Seattle patients were enrolled during active infection and followed longitudinally. V lost 3 bases and J 7 bases, leaving 16 bases between the germline ends. Germline CDR1 DFQATT, CDR2 SNEGSKA (reference sequence). This CDR3 region has 14 residues. In the study's own analysis: It was from reference gene primer amplification that nucleated cell counts were estimated. Using immunoSEQ multiplex PCR, the repertoire was profiled, and TCRdb retains in-frame clones only, with some absent. The D gene and trimming were derived from the DNA, and the V and J assignments and clone size from that table. This sample has some 180,000 clones; roughly 77% occur once, and the top ten carry 5.5% to 7%.

This chain joins TRBV20-1 and TRBJ1-5; TRBD1 might be the D (6 bases). The sample taken for sequencing was peripheral blood. The sequence was collected from a woman aged 40 to 50 with COVID-19, enrolled during active disease. CDR3 protein: CSASRTVGDQPQHF. For the CDR3, the DNA is TGCAGTGCTAGTCGGACAGTTGGCGACCAGCCCCAGCATTTT.